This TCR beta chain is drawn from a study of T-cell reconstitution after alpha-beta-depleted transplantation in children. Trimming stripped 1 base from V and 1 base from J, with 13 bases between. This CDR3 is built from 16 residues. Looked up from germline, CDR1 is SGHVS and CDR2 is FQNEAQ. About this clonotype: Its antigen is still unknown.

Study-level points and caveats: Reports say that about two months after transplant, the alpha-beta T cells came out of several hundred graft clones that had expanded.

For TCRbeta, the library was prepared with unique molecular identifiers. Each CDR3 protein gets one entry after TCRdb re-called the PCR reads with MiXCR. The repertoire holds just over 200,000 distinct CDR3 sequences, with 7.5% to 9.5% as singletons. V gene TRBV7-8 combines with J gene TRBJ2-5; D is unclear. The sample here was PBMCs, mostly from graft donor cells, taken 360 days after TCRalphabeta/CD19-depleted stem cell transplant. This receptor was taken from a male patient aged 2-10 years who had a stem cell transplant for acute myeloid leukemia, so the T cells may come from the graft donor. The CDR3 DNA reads TGTGCCAGCAGCTTAGTTTGGGTCACACCCCAAGAGACCCAGTACTTC. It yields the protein CASSLVWVTPQETQYF.